One and the same sample provided the 20 T cell receptor beta chains below, sequenced in a study of shared clonotypes between healthy human individuals. The method was immunoSEQ multiplex PCR; TCRdb's version includes in-frame clones alone and lacks a portion of them. The profile covers some 2.1 million clones, with 95% appearing a single time and roughly 0.13% taken by the ten largest. Sequencing was performed on naive CD4+ T cells sorted from blood. Subset in this sample: CD45RA+ positively selected. These TCRs come from a man aged 18-30 years in good health.

The chain is built from TRBV7-2 and TRBJ2-5; D possibly corresponds to TRBD2 (5 bases). This CDR3 spans 15 amino acids. In germline, CDR1 is SGHTA, CDR2 FQGNSA. The V end lost 1 base, the J end lost 2 bases, and 11 bases lay between the germline ends. CDR3: CASSLVLSGQETQYF. The CDR3 coding sequence is TGTGCCAGCAGCTTAGTATTAAGCGGACAAGAGACCCAGTACTTC.

The CDR3 sequence is CAWRQGSNSPLHF. The DNA for the CDR3 is TGTGCCTGGAGACAGGGCTCTAATTCACCCCTCCACTTT. This rearrangement joins TRBV30 to TRBJ1-6; D possibly corresponds to TRBD1 (6 bases). The CDR3 is made up of 13 amino acids. Trimming pared 3 bases from V and 6 bases from J, leaving 9 bases between. Germline values: CDR1 GTSNPN, CDR2 SVGIG (reference sequence).

The chain couples TRBV6-5 to TRBJ2-7, with TRBD1 matching over 9 bases. Germline CDR1 MNHEY, CDR2 SVGAGI. The CDR3 loop spans 15 amino acids. V shed 6 bases and J 2 bases; nucleotides not matched to a gene: 8. The DNA for the CDR3 is TGTGCCAGCAGCCCAAGGACAGGGGAGCCCTACGAGCAGTACTTC. As protein: CASSPRTGEPYEQYF.

The rearrangement uses TRBV18 and TRBJ1-3; tentatively, D is TRBD1 (6 bases). The V end was cut by 2 bases, the J end by 1 base, with 15 bases between. This CDR3 region has 17 residues. Germline V lookup: CDR1 KGHSH, CDR2 LQKENI. The CDR3 DNA sequence: TGTGCCAGCTCACCAAAGGGGGTTACTGATTCTGGAAACACCATATATTTT. This translates into CASSPKGVTDSGNTIYF.

J is TRBJ2-6 and V is TRBV6-1, with a tentative D call TRBD1 (6 bases). Trimming shortened V by 7 bases and J by 10 bases, and 20 bases separated the two germline ends. CDR1 is MNHNS, CDR2 SASEGT, per germline. The CDR3 is 15 amino acids. The CDR3 DNA reads as TGTGCCAGCAACTCGGACCAGGGGCTAAGTAACGTCCTGACTTTC. Protein sequence: CASNSDQGLSNVLTF.

With regard to this clone: Other DNA sequences in this sample translate to the same CDR3. The rearrangement links TRBV10-3 to TRBJ2-7; possibly TRBD1 for D (6 bases). The V gene's germline CDR1 is ENHRY and CDR2 SYGVKD. With 4 bases removed from V and 4 bases from J, the gap between germline ends came to 8 bases. The CDR3 runs 12 residues. The CDR3 protein is CAISGGTYEQYF. The CDR3 bases are TGTGCCATCAGTGGGGGGACATACGAGCAGTACTTC.

The rearrangement links TRBV5-6 to TRBJ2-3, with TRBD1 matching 10 bases. Germline CDR1 and CDR2: SGHDT and YYEEEE. The CDR3 runs to 15 residues. Losses at the gene ends were 4 bases for V and 4 bases for J; bases not matched to a gene: 6. Here the CDR3 DNA reads TGTGCCAGCAGCGTGGACAGGGGGAGGGCAGATACGCAGTATTTT. This encodes CASSVDRGRADTQYF. Together with reference TRBV5-6 and TRBJ2-3, the CDR3 gives the full variable domain: DAGVTQSPTHLIKTRGQQVTLRCSPKSGHDTVSWYQQALGQGPQFIFQYYEEEERQRGNFPDRFSGHQFPNYSSELNVNALLLGDSALYLCASSVDRGRADTQYFGPGTRLTVL.

The rearrangement links TRBV6-1 to TRBJ1-1; D call uncertain. CDR1 MNHNS and CDR2 SASEGT come from the germline V gene. The V and J ends lost 5 bases and 0 bases respectively, with 7 bases between them. The CDR3 has 13 residues. CDR3 DNA sequence: TGTGCCAGCAGTAGGGCCCTGAACACTGAAGCTTTCTTT. Translating it yields CASSRALNTEAFF.

The rearrangement uses TRBV6-6 and TRBJ1-1, with a possible D match to TRBD1 (6 bases). V was trimmed by 11 bases and J by 7 bases, leaving 14 bases between them. The CDR3 totals 11 residues. The germline CDR1 and CDR2 sequences are MNHNY and SVGAGI (reference sequence). The CDR3 DNA sequence: TGTGCCCACACGCGAGGGGGTGAAGCTTTCTTT. Translated: CAHTRGGEAFF.

The genes are TRBV19 and TRBJ1-6; 7 bases fit TRBD1. This CDR3 spans 16 amino acids. J was trimmed by 5 bases and V by 6 bases; bases with no gene match: 10. Per the germline V gene, CDR1 is LNHDA and CDR2 is SQIVND (reference sequence). In nucleotides, the CDR3 is TGTGCCAGTAGCCAACGGAGGCAGGGGGATAATTCACCCCTCCACTTT. As protein: CASSQRRQGDNSPLHF.

The chain is built from TRBV5-6 and TRBJ1-1; perhaps TRBD1 as D (5 bases). V was shortened by 4 bases and J by 0 bases, with 19 bases between the two germline ends. The CDR3 loop spans 17 amino acids. Germline V CDR1 and CDR2: SGHDT, YYEEEE. The CDR3 DNA follows: TGTGCCAGCAGCCCGCCCAGGGCTCCCCTTCTGAACACTGAAGCTTTCTTT. This translates into CASSPPRAPLLNTEAFF.

This chain uses TRBV10-2 with TRBJ2-5; possible D gene TRBD2, 7 bases. The CDR3 sequence is 13 residues long. V shed 8 bases and J shed 1 base, with 11 bases lying between them. Germline V lookup: CDR1 WSHSY, CDR2 SAAADI. In nucleotides, the CDR3 is TGCGCCAGCGGGGGGGGCAGCCAAGAGACCCAGTACTTC. This translates into CASGGGSQETQYF.

This chain uses TRBV12-5 with TRBJ2-7; the D gene could be TRBD1 or TRBD2 (5 bases each). Trimming cost V 0 bases and J 2 bases, with 14 bases left between them. The CDR3 totals 16 residues. Germline CDR1 LGHNT, CDR2 FRNRAP. The CDR3 nucleotides read TGTGCTAGTGGTTTGGTACTAGGGGAACGGACCTACGAGCAGTACTTC. It codes for CASGLVLGERTYEQYF.

This clone was observed a handful of times. The same CDR3 is also encoded by other DNA sequences in this sample. The chain combines TRBV5-1 with TRBJ1-1; no clear D. In germline, CDR1 is SGHRS, CDR2 YFSETQ. CDR3 length equals 13 residues. The V and J ends lost 0 bases and 1 base respectively, with 4 bases between them. The CDR3 coding sequence is TGCGCCAGCAGCTTGGGGCGGAACACTGAAGCTTTCTTT. This codes for CASSLGRNTEAFF.

The CDR3 bases are TGTGCCAGAAGCCGTTCGAGGGGCGCCTCCTACGAGCAGTACTTC. Protein product: CARSRSRGASYEQYF. V gene TRBV5-3 combines with J gene TRBJ2-7; D tentatively reads TRBD1 or TRBD2 (5 bases each). TRBV5-3 belongs to the ORF category, with a function that is uncertain. Trimming removed 4 bases from V and 0 bases from J, with 14 bases in between. The CDR3 extends over 15 amino acids.

CDR3 in DNA: TGCGCCAGCAGCCAAGATTGGGTCCCTAGCGCCTACGAGCAGTACTTC. It is translated as CASSQDWVPSAYEQYF. The chain recombines TRBV4-1 with TRBJ2-7; possible D gene TRBD2, 6 bases. V lost 0 bases, J lost 2 bases, and 14 bases lay in between. The germline V gene has CDR1 MGHRA and CDR2 YSYEKL. The CDR3 loop spans 16 amino acids.

The genes are TRBV5-1 and TRBJ2-5, with D hard to call. V lost 4 bases to trimming and J lost 1 base, with 11 bases between them. There are 14 residues in the CDR3. Germline lookup yields CDR1 SGHRS and CDR2 YFSETQ. In DNA, the CDR3 is TGCGCCAGCAGCACCTACGGTTTCCAAGAGACCCAGTACTTC. Translated, it gives CASSTYGFQETQYF.

This chain joins TRBV9 and TRBJ1-3, with TRBD1 as a possible D gene (6 bases). This CDR3 is 16 amino acids long. The germline V gene has CDR1 SGDLS and CDR2 YYNGEE. Trimming took 0 bases from V and 2 from J, leaving 12 bases between them. This chain's CDR3 is CASSVGTVHPGNTIYF. The CDR3 coding sequence is TGTGCCAGCAGCGTAGGGACAGTACATCCTGGAAACACCATATATTTT.

As concerns this clone: At the DNA level, this CDR3 is encoded by other sequences in the same sample as well. V usage is TRBV29-1 and J usage is TRBJ1-1; D gene unclear. CDR3 length equals 11 residues. Germline loops: CDR1 SQVTM, CDR2 ANQGSEA. The germline V and J ends were trimmed by 6 bases and 1 base, with 6 bases remaining between them. In DNA form, the CDR3 reads TGCAGCGTCGTAGGGAACACTGAAGCTTTCTTT. Protein product: CSVVGNTEAFF.

The V call is TRBV7-2, the J call TRBJ1-5; 9 positions match TRBD1. J lost 3 bases, V lost 4 bases, and 7 bases had no gene match. In germline, CDR1 is SGHTA, CDR2 FQGNSA. The CDR3 is 16 amino acids. The CDR3 spells CASSSMGQGTNQPQHF. DNA for the CDR3: TGTGCCAGCAGCTCGATGGGACAGGGAACCAATCAGCCCCAGCATTTT.